Here is one T cell receptor beta chain with its context. Its antigen is currently unknown. Sequencing used immunoSEQ multiplex PCR; TCRdb keeps in-frame clones, though not all of them. The data contain about 86,000 clones, 78% of them seen just once; the ten biggest clones take up roughly 21%. The data originate from a study of T cell responses to AZD1222 COVID-19 vaccine. Study outcomes and limitations: Receipt of two AZD1222 doses was followed by a rise in Spike-specific TCR breadth and depth. Mapped onto spike, vaccine-associated CD4 TCRs spanned it and were dominant at 160-218 and 743-854. Mostly white British, mostly female donors; authors suggested clonal diversity may be underestimated.

V was clipped by 6 bases and J by 0 bases, with 9 bases between them. The germline CDR1 and CDR2 sequences are LNHDA and SQIVND (reference sequence). The CDR3 consists of 14 residues. The specimen was peripheral blood, collected on day 0 of AZD1222 vaccination. The chain employs TRBV19 and TRBJ1-5; unclear D gene. The TCR sequence derives from an adult in good health. The CDR3 loop reads CASSLKFSNQPQHF. The CDR3 coding sequence is TGTGCCAGTAGCCTGAAGTTTAGCAATCAGCCCCAGCATTTT.